This TCR beta chain was found in a study of naive and memory T cell subsets. An equimolar mix of two oligonucleotides served as the beta constant-region primer for TRBC1 and TRBC2. The ligated cDNA underwent four PCR rounds using SP2 and nested alpha and beta constant-region primers. Ligation attached a single-stranded oligonucleotide with a 12-nucleotide UMI and the SP2 primer to the cDNA 3' end. TCRdb itself ran the UMI-ligation and nested PCR reads through MiXCR, one entry per CDR3 protein. The sample comprises roughly 80,000 distinct CDR3 sequences, around 9% of which are singletons, and less than 1.5% rests with the top ten. This clonotype appeared many times. This receptor was taken from a human donor in good health. The specimen was naive CD8+ T cells from blood.

The CDR3 DNA reads as TGCGCCAGCAGCTTGGTTCCGGGGGTTAGCTCCTACGAGCAGTACTTC. Translating gives CASSLVPGVSSYEQYF. The chain uses TRBV5-1 and TRBJ2-7, with D possibly being TRBD2 (6 bases). The CDR3 is 16 amino acids. Between the trimmed V and J ends, which lost 0 bases and 0 bases, there was a span of 13 bases. Germline-derived CDR1 and CDR2 are SGHRS and YFSETQ.